This T cell receptor beta chain was recovered during a study of T-cell memory formation after mild COVID-19. Study findings and constraints: Memory sampled before infection contained some responding clones, suggesting cross-reactive memory joined.

Constant-segment primers were used for 5'RACE, and the resulting TCR alpha and TCR beta cDNA libraries carried sample barcodes and UMIs. Using its own MiXCR run on the 5' RACE reads, TCRdb lists one record per CDR3 protein. The sample lists roughly 400,000 distinct CDR3 sequences; about 15% were seen once. Germline-derived CDR1 and CDR2 are SGHTA and FQGNSA. There are 13 residues in the CDR3. Trimming cost V 5 bases and J 5 bases, with 12 bases left between them. About this clonotype: Its antigen remains unknown.

V and J are TRBV7-2 and TRBJ2-5, with D perhaps matching TRBD1 (5 bases). Sequencing was performed on PBMCs or a T cell subset sorted from them (not recorded which). The sequence was obtained from a man aged 18 to 30 who had mild COVID-19 (a few samples of this study predate the infection). Cell type and time point are not known. This chain's CDR3 is CASSGARRETQYF. CDR3 DNA sequence: TGTGCCAGCAGCGGGGCTAGGCGGGAGACCCAGTACTTC.